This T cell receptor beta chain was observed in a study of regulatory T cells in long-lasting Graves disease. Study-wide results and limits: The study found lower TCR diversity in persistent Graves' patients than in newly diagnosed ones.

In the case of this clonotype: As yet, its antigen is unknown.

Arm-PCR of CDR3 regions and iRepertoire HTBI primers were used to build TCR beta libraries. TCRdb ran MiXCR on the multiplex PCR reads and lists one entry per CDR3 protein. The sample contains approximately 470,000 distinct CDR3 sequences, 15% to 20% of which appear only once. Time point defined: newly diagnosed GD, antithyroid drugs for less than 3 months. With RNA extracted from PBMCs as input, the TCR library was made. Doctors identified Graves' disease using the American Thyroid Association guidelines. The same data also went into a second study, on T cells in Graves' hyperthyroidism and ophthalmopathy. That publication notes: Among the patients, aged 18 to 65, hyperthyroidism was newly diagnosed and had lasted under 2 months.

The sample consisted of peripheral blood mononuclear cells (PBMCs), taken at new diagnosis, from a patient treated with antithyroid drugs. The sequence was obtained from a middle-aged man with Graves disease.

The DNA for the CDR3 is TGTGCCAGCAGTTTAGACGGGACGGGAAAACTGTTTTTT. It specifies CASSLDGTGKLFF. This sequence joins TRBV28 and TRBJ1-4; perhaps TRBD1 as D (5 bases). CDR3 length: 13 amino acids. Germline CDR1 and CDR2: MDHEN and SYDVKM. Trimming shortened V by 2 bases and J by 10 bases, and 11 bases separated the two germline ends.